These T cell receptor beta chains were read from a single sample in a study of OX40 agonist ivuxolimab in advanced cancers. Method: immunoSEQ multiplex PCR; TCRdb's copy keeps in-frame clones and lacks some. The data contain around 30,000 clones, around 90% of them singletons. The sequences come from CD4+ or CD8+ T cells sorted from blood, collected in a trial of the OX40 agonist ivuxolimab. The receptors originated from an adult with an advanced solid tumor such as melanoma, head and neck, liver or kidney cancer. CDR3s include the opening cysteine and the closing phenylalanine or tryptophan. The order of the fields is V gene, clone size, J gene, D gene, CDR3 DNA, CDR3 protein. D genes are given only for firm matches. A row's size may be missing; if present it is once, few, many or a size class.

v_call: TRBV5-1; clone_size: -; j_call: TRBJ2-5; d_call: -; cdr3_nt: TGCGCCAGCAGCTTGGTGAGGGCCAAGGAGACCCAGTACTTC; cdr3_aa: CASSLVRAKETQYF
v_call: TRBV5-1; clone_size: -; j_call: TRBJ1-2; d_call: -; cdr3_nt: TGCGCCAGCAGCTTGGTGTCAGATCCCGGGCAGGGCTATGGCTACACCTTC; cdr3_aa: CASSLVSDPGQGYGYTF
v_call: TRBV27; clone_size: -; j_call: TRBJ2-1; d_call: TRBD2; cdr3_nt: TGTGCCAGCAGAAAGGCCTCCGAGACTAGCGGATACAATGAGCAGTTCTTC; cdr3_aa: CASRKASETSGYNEQFF
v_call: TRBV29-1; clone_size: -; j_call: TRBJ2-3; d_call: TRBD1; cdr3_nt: TGCAGCGTTGAAGCTACAGGGGTCCCAGATACGCAGTATTTT; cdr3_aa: CSVEATGVPDTQYF
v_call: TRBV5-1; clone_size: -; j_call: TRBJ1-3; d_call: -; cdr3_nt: TGCGCCAGCAGCTTGGGGGTCAGTCGCTCTGGAAACACCATATATTTT; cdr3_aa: CASSLGVSRSGNTIYF
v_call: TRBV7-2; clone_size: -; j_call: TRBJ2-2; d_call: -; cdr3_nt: TGTGCCACTTTAAACAGGGTCTTCACCGGGGAGCTGTTTTTT; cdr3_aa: CATLNRVFTGELFF
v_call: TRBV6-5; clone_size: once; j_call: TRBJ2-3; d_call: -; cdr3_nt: TGTGCCAGCGCCGTCATAAGCACAGATACGCAGTATTTT; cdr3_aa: CASAVISTDTQYF
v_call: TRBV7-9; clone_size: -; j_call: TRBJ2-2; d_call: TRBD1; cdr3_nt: TGTGCCAGCAGCTGGACAGGGGGCGCCGCCGGGGAGCTGTTTTTT; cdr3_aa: CASSWTGGAAGELFF
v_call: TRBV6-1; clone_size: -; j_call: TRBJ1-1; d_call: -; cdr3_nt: TGTGCCAGCAGTTCCGGTCCGAACACTGAAGCTTTCTTT; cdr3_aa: CASSSGPNTEAFF
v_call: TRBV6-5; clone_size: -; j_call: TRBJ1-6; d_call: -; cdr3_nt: TGTGCCAGCAGGTTTGACAGCCTGAATAATTCACCCCTCCACTTT; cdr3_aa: CASRFDSLNNSPLHF
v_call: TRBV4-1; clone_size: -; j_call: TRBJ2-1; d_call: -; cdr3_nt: TGCGCCAGCAGCCAAGTACGACCAGATGGCTCCTACAATGAGCAGTTCTTC; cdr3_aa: CASSQVRPDGSYNEQFF
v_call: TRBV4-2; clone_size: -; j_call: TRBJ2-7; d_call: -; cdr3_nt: TGTGCCAGCAGCCAAGGGACGACCGGGATTACCTACGAGCAGTACTTC; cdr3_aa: CASSQGTTGITYEQYF
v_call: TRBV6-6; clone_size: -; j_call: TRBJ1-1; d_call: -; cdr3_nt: TGTGCCAGCAGTTACTTGGGGCCGGAATTCTCTGAAGCTTTCTTT; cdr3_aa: CASSYLGPEFSEAFF
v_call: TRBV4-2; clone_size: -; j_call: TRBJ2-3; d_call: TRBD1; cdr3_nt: TGTGCCAGCAGCCGAGGAGCCCACAGGGGGCGGACAGATACGCAGTATTTT; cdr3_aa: CASSRGAHRGRTDTQYF
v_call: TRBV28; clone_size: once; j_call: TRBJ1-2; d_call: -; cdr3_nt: TGTGCCAGCATGGGGGTGGTGGTGGGCTACACCTTC; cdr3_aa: CASMGVVVGYTF
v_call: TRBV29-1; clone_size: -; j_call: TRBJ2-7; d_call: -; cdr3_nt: TGCAGCGTGGGCTCGGGGGAGTGGTACGAGCAGTACTTC; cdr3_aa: CSVGSGEWYEQYF
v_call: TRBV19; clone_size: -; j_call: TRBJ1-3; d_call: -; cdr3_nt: TGTGCCAGTAGTATGCTGGGTCCTGGAAACACCATATATTTT; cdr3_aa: CASSMLGPGNTIYF
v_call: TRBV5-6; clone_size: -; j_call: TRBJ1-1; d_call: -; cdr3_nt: TGTGCCAGCAGCCCTCAGGGGATCACTGAAGCTTTCTTT; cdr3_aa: CASSPQGITEAFF
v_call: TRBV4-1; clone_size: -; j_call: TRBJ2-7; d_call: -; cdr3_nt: TGCGCCAGCAGCCAAGAGGGGACAAGAGTCTACGAGCAGTACTTC; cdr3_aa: CASSQEGTRVYEQYF
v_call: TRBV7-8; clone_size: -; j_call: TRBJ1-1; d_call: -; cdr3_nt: TGTGCCAGCAGCCCCCTGGAAGGGGGACGGAACACTGAAGCTTTCTTT; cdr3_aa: CASSPLEGGRNTEAFF
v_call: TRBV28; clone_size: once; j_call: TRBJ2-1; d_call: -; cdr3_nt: TGTGCCAGCAGAGGAGGGGTCTACAATGAGCAGTTCTTC; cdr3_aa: CASRGGVYNEQFF
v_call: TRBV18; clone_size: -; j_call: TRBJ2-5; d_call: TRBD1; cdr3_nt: TGTGCCAGCTCACCGGGACAGGGTGACCAAGAGACCCAGTACTTC; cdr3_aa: CASSPGQGDQETQYF
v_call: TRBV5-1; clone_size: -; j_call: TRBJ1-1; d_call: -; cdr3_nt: TGCGCCAGCAGCCGTGAGACACTCGGGGCTGAAGCTTTCTTT; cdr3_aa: CASSRETLGAEAFF
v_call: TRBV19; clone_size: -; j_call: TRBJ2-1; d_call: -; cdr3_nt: TGTGCCAGTAGTATAGCCCCTAGCGCACATTACAATGAGCAGTTCTTC; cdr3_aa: CASSIAPSAHYNEQFF
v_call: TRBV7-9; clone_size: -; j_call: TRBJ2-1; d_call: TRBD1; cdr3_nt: TGTGCCAGCAGCGTAAGGGACAGGGTTAATGAGCAGTTCTTC; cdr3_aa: CASSVRDRVNEQFF
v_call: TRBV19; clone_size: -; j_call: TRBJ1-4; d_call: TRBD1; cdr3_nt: TGTGCCAGCCGGGAGGGACAGGGTGACCGGGAAAAACTGTTTTTT; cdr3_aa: CASREGQGDREKLFF
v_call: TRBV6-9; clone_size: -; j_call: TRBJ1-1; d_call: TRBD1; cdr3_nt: TGTGCCAGCAGTAAGAGACAGGGGATCACTGAAGCTTTCTTT; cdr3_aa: CASSKRQGITEAFF
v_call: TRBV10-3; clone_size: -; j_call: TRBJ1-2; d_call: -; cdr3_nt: TGTGCCATCAGTGAGATGGCAGTTTGGTATGGCTACACCTTC; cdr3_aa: CAISEMAVWYGYTF
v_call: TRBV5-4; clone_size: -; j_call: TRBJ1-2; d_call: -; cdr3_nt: TGTGCCAGCAGCTTGGATTTGGGAGAGAGCCCCTATGGCTACACCTTC; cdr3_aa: CASSLDLGESPYGYTF
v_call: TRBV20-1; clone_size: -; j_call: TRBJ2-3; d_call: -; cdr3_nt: TGCAGTGCTAGTGGGGCCGATACGCAGTATTTT; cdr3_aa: CSASGADTQYF
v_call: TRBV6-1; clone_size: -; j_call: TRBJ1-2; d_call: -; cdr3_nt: TGTGCCAGCAGTGGAACAGGCTACTATGGCTACACCTTC; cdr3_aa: CASSGTGYYGYTF
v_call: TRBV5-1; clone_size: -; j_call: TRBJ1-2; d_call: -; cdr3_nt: TGCGCCAGCAGCTCGCTTTCAGGAAACTATGGCTACACCTTC; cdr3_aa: CASSSLSGNYGYTF
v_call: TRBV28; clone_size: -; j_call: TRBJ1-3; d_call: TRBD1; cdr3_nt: TGTGCCAGCACCCAACAGGGGGTAGGGGACCCTCGAAACACCATATATTTT; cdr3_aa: CASTQQGVGDPRNTIYF
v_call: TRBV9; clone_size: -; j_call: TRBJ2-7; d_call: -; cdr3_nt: TGTGCCAGCAGCGTAAGGTTTGAAGGGTACGAGCAGTACTTC; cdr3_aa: CASSVRFEGYEQYF
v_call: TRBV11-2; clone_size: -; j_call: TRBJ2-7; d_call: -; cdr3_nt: TGTGCCAGCAGCTTGATACCCGACAGCCGCTACGGGCAGTACTTC; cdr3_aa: CASSLIPDSRYGQYF
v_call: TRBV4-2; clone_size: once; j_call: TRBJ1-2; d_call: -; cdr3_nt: TGTGCCAGCAGCCAAGAAGGGGTTGGGTATGGCTACACCTTC; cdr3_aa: CASSQEGVGYGYTF
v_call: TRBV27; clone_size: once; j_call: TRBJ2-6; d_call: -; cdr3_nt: TGTGCCAGCCATCCCTCCTGGGGGACTGGGGCCAACGTCCTGACTTTC; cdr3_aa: CASHPSWGTGANVLTF
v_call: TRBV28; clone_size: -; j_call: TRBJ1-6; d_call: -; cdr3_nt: TGTGCCAGCAGTTACTCGGTATTCCATAATTCACCCCTCCACTTT; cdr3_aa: CASSYSVFHNSPLHF
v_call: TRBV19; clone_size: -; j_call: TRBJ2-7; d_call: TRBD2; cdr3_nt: TGTGCCAGTAGTGGAGCGGGGGGGCGTCGAGAGCAGTACTTC; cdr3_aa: CASSGAGGRREQYF
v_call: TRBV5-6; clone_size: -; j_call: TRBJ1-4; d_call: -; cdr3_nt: TGTGCCAGCAGCTTGTGGGGATCGACAACTAATGAAAAACTGTTTTTT; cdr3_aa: CASSLWGSTTNEKLFF
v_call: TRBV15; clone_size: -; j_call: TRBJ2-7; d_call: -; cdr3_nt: TGTGCCACCAGCAGAGATCGTTTAGGAGAGCAGTACTTC; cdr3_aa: CATSRDRLGEQYF
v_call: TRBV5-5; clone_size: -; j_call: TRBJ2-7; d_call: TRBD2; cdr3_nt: TGTGCCAGCAGCCGAGGGACTAGCGGGAGCACCGAGCAGTACTTC; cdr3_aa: CASSRGTSGSTEQYF
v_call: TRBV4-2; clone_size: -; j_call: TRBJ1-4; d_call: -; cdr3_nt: TGTGCCAGCAGCCAACTTGAAGGAGAAAAACTGTTTTTT; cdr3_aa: CASSQLEGEKLFF
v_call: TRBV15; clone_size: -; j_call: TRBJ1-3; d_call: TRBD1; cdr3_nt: TGTGCCACCAGCAGAGATATCAGGGGGCCGACCTCTGGAAACACCATATATTTT; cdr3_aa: CATSRDIRGPTSGNTIYF